These 8 T cell receptor beta chains were sequenced from one sample in a study of blood T cell repertoires in COVID-19 (dated by TCRdb to the early 2020s). The method behind the library was the immunoSEQ multiplex PCR assay. Drawn from immuneACCESS, this table holds only the in-frame rearrangements with V and J called that TCRdb kept. Clones are partly lost; checked studies trace under half to an unresolved V gene and leave the rest unexplained. The sample has some 300,000 clones on record, roughly 86% of them singletons. In total, the top ten clones hold 2.9% of the sample. Source material: PBMCs or T cells enriched from blood (not recorded which). The receptors originated from a woman aged 45-65 years who had been exposed to COVID-19.

The chain recombines TRBV3-1 (or the pseudogene TRBV3-2) with TRBJ1-5; 9 bases fit TRBD1. This CDR3 region has 16 residues. Germline V lookup: CDR1 LGHDT, CDR2 YNNKEL (reference sequence). The V segment lost 1 base and the J segment 6 bases; nucleotides outside the gene matches: 7. The CDR3 region is CASSQGDRGYGQPQHF. The CDR3 DNA reads as TGTGCCAGCAGCCAAGGTGACAGGGGGTACGGTCAGCCCCAGCATTTT.

A note on this clone: A read error may account for a junction end that differs from germline. This chain uses TRBV19 with TRBJ2-7; TRBD1 matches at 9 bases. From germline, CDR1 is LNHDA and CDR2 SQIVND (reference sequence). This CDR3 spans 14 amino acids. CDR3 residues: CASSLTGGSHEQYF. The DNA of the CDR3 is TGTGCCAGTAGCCTCACAGGGGGCTCCCACGAGCAGTACTTC.

This clone is a singleton in its sample. The chain employs TRBV5-6 and TRBJ2-5; the match to TRBD1 covers 10 bases. CDR3 size: 16 residues. V shed 4 bases, J shed 6 bases, and the junction held 12 bases outside the gene matches. Germline CDR1 SGHDT, CDR2 YYEEEE. The CDR3 loop reads CASSLRLGQGLQTQYF. CDR3 coding DNA: TGTGCCAGCAGCCTACGACTGGGACAGGGGTTGCAGACCCAGTACTTC.

The V and J genes are TRBV7-2 and TRBJ2-7; 8 bases line up with TRBD1. With 1 base clipped from V and 0 bases from J, the junction kept 5 bases outside the gene matches. CDR3 length equals 16 residues. Germline V gene data show CDR1 as SGHTA and CDR2 as FQGNSA. The CDR3 region has the DNA TGTGCCAGCAGCTTAGATGGGACAGGTGGCTCCTACGAGCAGTACTTC. This gives the protein CASSLDGTGGSYEQYF.

J is TRBJ1-1 and V is TRBV5-4; D remains unclear. CDR1 and CDR2 (germline): SGHNT, YYREEE (reference sequence). This CDR3 contains 14 residues. Trimming pared 4 bases from V and 6 bases from J, leaving 16 bases between. CDR3 residues: CASSPDSRRAEAFF. The CDR3 DNA is TGTGCCAGCAGCCCAGATTCGCGTCGGGCTGAAGCTTTCTTT.

The chain has TRBV30 and TRBJ1-5, with TRBD1 matching 10 bases. Germline CDR1 reads GTSNPN; CDR2 reads SVGIG (reference sequence). Germline trimming cut 3 bases from V and 6 bases from J; bases unmatched to any gene: 5. The CDR3 has 14 amino acids. DNA of the CDR3: TGTGCCTGGAGCGGACAGGGGGGGGGTCAGCCCCAGCATTTT. Protein: CAWSGQGGGQPQHF.

The chain employs TRBV18 and TRBJ1-5; D call uncertain. Trimming took off 3 bases at V and 2 bases at J, with 11 bases between the two ends. CDR1 KGHSH and CDR2 LQKENI come from the germline V gene. The CDR3 spans 15 residues. The CDR3 region is CASSPGRRGNQPQHF. The DNA of the CDR3 is TGTGCCAGCTCACCGGGCCGGAGGGGCAATCAGCCCCAGCATTTT.

This chain links TRBV28 with TRBJ2-7, with D possibly matching TRBD2 (5 bases). Trimming removed 6 bases from V and 3 bases from J, with 12 bases in between. Germline CDR1 reads MDHEN; CDR2 reads SYDVKM. The CDR3 consists of 13 residues. CDR3 amino acids: CASSRGYRYEQYF. The CDR3 DNA is TGTGCCAGCAGCCGGGGTTATCGCTACGAGCAGTACTTC.